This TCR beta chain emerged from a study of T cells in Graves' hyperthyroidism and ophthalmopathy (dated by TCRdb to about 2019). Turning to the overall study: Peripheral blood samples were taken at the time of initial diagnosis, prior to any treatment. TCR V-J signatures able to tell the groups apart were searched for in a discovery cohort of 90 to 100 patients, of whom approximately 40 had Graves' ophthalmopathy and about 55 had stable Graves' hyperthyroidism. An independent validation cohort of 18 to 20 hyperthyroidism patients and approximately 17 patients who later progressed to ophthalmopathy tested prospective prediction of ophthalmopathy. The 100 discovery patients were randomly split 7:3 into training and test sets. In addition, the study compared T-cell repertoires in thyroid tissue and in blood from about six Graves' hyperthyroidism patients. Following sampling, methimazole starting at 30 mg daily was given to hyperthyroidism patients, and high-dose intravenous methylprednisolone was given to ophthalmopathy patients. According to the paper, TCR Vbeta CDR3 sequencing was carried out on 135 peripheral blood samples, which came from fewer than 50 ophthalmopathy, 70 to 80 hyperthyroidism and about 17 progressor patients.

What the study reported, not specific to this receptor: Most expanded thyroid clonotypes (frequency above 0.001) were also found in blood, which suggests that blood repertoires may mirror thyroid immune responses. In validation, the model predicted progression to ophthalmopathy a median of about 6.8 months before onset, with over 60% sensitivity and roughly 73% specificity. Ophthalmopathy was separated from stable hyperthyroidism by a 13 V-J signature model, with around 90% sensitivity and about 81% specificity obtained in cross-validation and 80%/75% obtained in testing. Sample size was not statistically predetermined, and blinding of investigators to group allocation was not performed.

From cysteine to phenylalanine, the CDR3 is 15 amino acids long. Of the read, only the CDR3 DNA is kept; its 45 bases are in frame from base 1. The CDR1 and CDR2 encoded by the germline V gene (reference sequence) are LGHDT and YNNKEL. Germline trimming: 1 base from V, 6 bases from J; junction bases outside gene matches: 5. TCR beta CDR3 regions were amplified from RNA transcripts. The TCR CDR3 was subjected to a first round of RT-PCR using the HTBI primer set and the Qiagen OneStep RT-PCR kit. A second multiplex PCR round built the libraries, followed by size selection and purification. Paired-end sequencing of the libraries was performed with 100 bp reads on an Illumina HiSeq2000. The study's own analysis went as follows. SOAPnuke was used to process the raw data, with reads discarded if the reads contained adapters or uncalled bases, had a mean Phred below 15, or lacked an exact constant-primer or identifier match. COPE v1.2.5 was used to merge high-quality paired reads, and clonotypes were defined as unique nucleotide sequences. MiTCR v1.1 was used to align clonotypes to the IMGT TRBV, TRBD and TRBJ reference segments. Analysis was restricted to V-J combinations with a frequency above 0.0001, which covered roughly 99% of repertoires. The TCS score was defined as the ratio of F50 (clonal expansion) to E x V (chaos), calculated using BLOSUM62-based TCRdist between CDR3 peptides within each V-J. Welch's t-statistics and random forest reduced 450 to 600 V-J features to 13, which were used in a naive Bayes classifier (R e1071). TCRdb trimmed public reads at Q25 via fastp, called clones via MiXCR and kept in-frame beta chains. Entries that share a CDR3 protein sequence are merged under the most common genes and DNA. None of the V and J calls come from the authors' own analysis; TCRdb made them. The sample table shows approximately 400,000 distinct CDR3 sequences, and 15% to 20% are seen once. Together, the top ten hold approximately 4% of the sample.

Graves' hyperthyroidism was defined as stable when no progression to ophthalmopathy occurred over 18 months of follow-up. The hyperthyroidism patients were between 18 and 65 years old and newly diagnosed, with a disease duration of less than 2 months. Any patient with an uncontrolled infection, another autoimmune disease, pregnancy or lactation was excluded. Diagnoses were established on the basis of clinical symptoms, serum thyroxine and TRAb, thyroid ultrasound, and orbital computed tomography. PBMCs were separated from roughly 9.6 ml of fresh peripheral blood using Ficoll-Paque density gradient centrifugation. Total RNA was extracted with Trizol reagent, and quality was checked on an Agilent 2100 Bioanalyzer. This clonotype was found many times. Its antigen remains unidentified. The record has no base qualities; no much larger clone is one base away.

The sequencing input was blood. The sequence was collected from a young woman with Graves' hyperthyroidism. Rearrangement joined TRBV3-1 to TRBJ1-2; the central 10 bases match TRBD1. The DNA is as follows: TGTGCCAGCAGCCAAGGCGGACAGGGGGGAGATGGCTACACCTTC. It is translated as CASSQGGQGGDGYTF.